This T cell receptor beta chain was captured by sequencing in a study of cytomegalovirus exposure and HLA in healthy donors. Study-level information: Earlier sequencing of some 180 million T cells yielded 90 million to 140 million unique TCR beta sequences.

About this clone: As yet, its antigen is unknown.

Use of 60 Vbeta and 13 Jbeta primers characterized the PCR. Measured with immunoSEQ multiplex PCR; TCRdb has only the in-frame clones, and not every one. This repertoire shows some 180,000 clones, about 90% found once; its top ten account for roughly 0.24%. The V end lost 9 bases, the J end lost 1 base, and 16 bases lay between the germline ends. CDR1 is ENHRY and CDR2 is SYGVKD in the germline V gene. The CDR3 totals 14 residues. Study-level results: Apparent HLA restriction characterized most CMV-associated TCR beta chains in a later analysis. Analysis was carried out at a later point, and it linked a missense DCLRE1C variant to TCR beta V- and J-gene trimming.

The clonotype originates from a girl under three years old in good health and CMV-seronegative. The rearrangement joins TRBV10-3 to TRBJ2-7, with a possible D match to TRBD1 (6 bases). Sequencing used PBMCs. CDR3 DNA: TGTGCCATTCGCCGGGACATACGTTCCTACGAGCAGTACTTC. This gives the protein CAIRRDIRSYEQYF.